The clone carrying this TCR beta chain was seen only a few times. The entry originates in a study of T cell changes during pregnancy in multiple sclerosis. The method was immunoSEQ multiplex PCR; TCRdb's version includes in-frame clones alone and lacks a portion of them. Here the sample spans some 93,000 clones, roughly 91% being singletons. This CDR3 comprises 15 residues. V was clipped by 5 bases and J by 4 bases; unmatched bases: 8. Germline V gives CDR1 SGHTS, CDR2 YDEGEE. The sequencing here drew on peripheral blood, taken after pregnancy. The chain recombines TRBV5-8 with TRBJ1-3, with 8 nucleotides matching TRBD1. The receptor was isolated from a female donor in good health, enrolled as a control in a pregnancy study. CDR3 sequence (DNA): TGTGCCAGCAGTCTCCAGGGGGCAGGAGGAAACACCATATATTTT. Translated: CASSLQGAGGNTIYF.